A single sample is the source of the 28 T cell receptor beta chains below, sequenced in a study of chemoradiotherapy in HPV16-positive cancers. Some clones are missing from TCRdb's copy, which holds only in-frame ones; the method was immunoSEQ multiplex PCR. The table lists approximately 32,000 clones, just under 80% of them singletons. This material consisted of blood, taken from a patient who underwent chemoradiotherapy. These receptors were taken from a human donor with HPV-associated anogenital cancer.

The rearrangement links TRBV2 to TRBJ2-7; maybe TRBD2 (6 bases). Trimming shortened V by 7 bases and J by 4 bases, and 17 bases separated the two germline ends. Germline assignment: CDR1 SNHLY and CDR2 FYNNEI. The CDR3 is made up of 14 amino acids. CDR3 in DNA: TGTGCCAGCATAGATTCGACCGGGGGTTACGAGCAGTACTTC. Its translation: CASIDSTGGYEQYF.

The V call is TRBV29-1, the J call TRBJ1-1; 9 bases match TRBD1. Germline V gene sequence: CDR1 SQVTM, CDR2 ANQGSEA. V lost 5 bases to trimming and J lost 4 bases; unmatched junction nucleotides: 11. The CDR3 spans 15 residues. CDR3 in DNA: TGCAGCGTTCCACACTGGGACAGGGTTGGCACTGAAGCTTTCTTT. It codes for CSVPHWDRVGTEAFF.

CDR3: CASSSGLAGAGEQFF. Here the CDR3 DNA reads TGTGCCAGCAGCTCCGGACTAGCGGGGGCGGGAGAGCAGTTCTTC. The V gene is TRBV7-9, the J gene TRBJ2-1; 13 nucleotides agree with TRBD2. With V trimmed by 4 bases and J by 10 bases, 7 bases remained unmatched. The V gene's germline CDR1 is SEHNR and CDR2 FQNEAQ (reference sequence). This CDR3 has 15 amino acids.

The gene calls are TRBV29-1 and TRBJ1-2; 8 bases map to TRBD1. Germline CDR1 SQVTM, CDR2 ANQGSEA. V was pared by 7 bases and J by 6 bases, with 4 bases of the junction left unmatched. There are 11 residues in the CDR3. CDR3 sequence: CSERQGHGYTF. The DNA for the CDR3 is TGCAGCGAACGACAGGGGCATGGCTACACCTTC.

The chain couples TRBV6-1 to TRBJ1-1; D is unclear. Germline CDR1 MNHNS, CDR2 SASEGT. Trimming removed 3 bases from V and 5 bases from J, with 7 bases in between. This CDR3 region has 12 residues. This CDR3 reads CASSDVGTEAFF. In DNA, the CDR3 is TGTGCCAGCAGTGATGTGGGAACTGAAGCTTTCTTT.

The rearrangement links TRBV5-8 to TRBJ1-1, with unresolved D. CDR3 length equals 13 residues. The germline CDR1 and CDR2 sequences are SGHTS and YDEGEE. Deletions cut 7 bases from V and 0 bases from J, with 10 bases between. This CDR3 is CASPLGLNTEAFF. The CDR3 DNA reads as TGTGCCAGCCCTTTAGGGTTGAACACTGAAGCTTTCTTT.

The rearrangement links TRBV5-6 to TRBJ1-1; TRBD1 matches 7 bases. Looked up from germline, CDR1 is SGHDT and CDR2 is YYEEEE. This CDR3 comprises 16 residues. Trimming at V came to 6 bases and at J to 4 bases, leaving 15 bases not matched to a gene. CDR3 coding DNA: TGTGCCAGCAACAACCCCGGGACAGCGGCGAGCACTGAAGCTTTCTTT. Encoded protein: CASNNPGTAASTEAFF.

The rearrangement joins TRBV5-1 to TRBJ2-5, with D tentatively TRBD2 (6 bases). The CDR3 spans 15 residues. Germline CDR1 reads SGHRS; CDR2 reads YFSETQ. The V end was cut by 6 bases, the J end by 2 bases, with 17 bases between. The CDR3 DNA reads as TGCGCCAGCACCGACCGTCCGGGACTTCAAGAGACCCAGTACTTC. Residues: CASTDRPGLQETQYF.

The chain combines TRBV19 with TRBJ2-5; perhaps TRBD2 as D (5 bases). Between the trimmed V and J ends, which lost 6 bases and 4 bases, there was a span of 18 bases. The CDR3 covers 15 residues. CDR1 and CDR2 from the germline V gene are LNHDA and SQIVND (reference sequence). The CDR3 coding sequence is TGTGCCAGTAGAAAAAGGTTCCGGGGTTTAGAGACCCAGTACTTC. Protein sequence: CASRKRFRGLETQYF.

The chain joins TRBV12-5 to TRBJ1-6, with 9 bases matching TRBD1. This CDR3 spans 14 amino acids. Germline CDR1 reads LGHNT; CDR2 reads FRNRAP. The V segment lost 1 base and the J segment 10 bases; nucleotides outside the gene matches: 2. CDR3 nucleotides: TGTGCTAGTGGTTTGGGACAGGGGGGATCACCCCTCCACTTT. It translates to CASGLGQGGSPLHF.

This clone is a singleton in its sample. This sequence joins TRBV9 and TRBJ1-2; no clear D gene. Germline CDR1 and CDR2: SGDLS and YYNGEE. The CDR3 runs to 16 residues. V lost 0 bases, J lost 0 bases, and 12 bases lay in between. This CDR3 is CASSVDPVVANYGYTF. CDR3 in DNA: TGTGCCAGCAGCGTAGATCCCGTAGTAGCTAACTATGGCTACACCTTC.

This chain connects TRBV28 to TRBJ2-3; a possible D gene is TRBD2 (5 bases). Germline-derived CDR1 and CDR2 are MDHEN and SYDVKM. The CDR3 runs 12 residues. V was pared by 9 bases and J by 3 bases, with 10 bases between. The chain's CDR3 is CASGRGTDTQYF. The CDR3 nucleotides read TGTGCCAGTGGTCGGGGTACAGATACGCAGTATTTT. The entire variable domain, with the rest obtained from reference TRBV28 and TRBJ2-3, is as follows: DVKVTQSSRYLVKRTGEKVFLECVQDMDHENMFWYRQDPGLGLRLIYFSYDVKMKEKGDIPEGYSVSREKKERFSLILESASTNQTSMYLCASGRGTDTQYFGPGTRLTVL.

Concerning this clone: Relative to the germline gene, one junction end is altered; a read error may explain this. V usage is TRBV5-1 and J usage is TRBJ2-5, with D tentatively TRBD1 (5 bases). Per the germline V gene, CDR1 is SGHRS and CDR2 is YFSETQ. CDR3 length: 14 residues. The CDR3 coding sequence is TGCGCCAGCAGCCAAGGACACAAACAAGAGACCCGGTACTTC. Amino acid sequence: CASSQGHKQETRYF.

This clone was detected only once. J is TRBJ1-2 and V is TRBV27; D might be TRBD1 (5 bases). The CDR3 loop spans 14 amino acids. CDR1 and CDR2 from the germline V gene are MNHEY and SMNVEV (reference sequence). The ends were cut back, 5 bases at V and 3 bases at J, with 13 bases in the middle. CDR3 sequence: CASSPLGGDYGYTF. CDR3 nucleotides: TGTGCCAGCAGTCCACTCGGGGGGGACTATGGCTACACCTTC.

The J gene is TRBJ1-2, the V gene TRBV7-2; D ambiguous. Per germline, CDR1 SGHTA and CDR2 FQGNSA. The germline V and J ends were trimmed by 1 base and 2 bases, with 5 bases remaining between them. The CDR3 length is 13 residues. DNA for the CDR3: TGTGCCAGCAGCTTAGGGCGGAACTATGGCTACACCTTC. It is translated as CASSLGRNYGYTF.

The rearrangement joins TRBV11-3 to TRBJ2-7; 8 bases match TRBD1. Germline V gene lookup returns CDR1 SGHNT and CDR2 YENEEA. This CDR3 has 14 residues. Germline trimming cut 6 bases from V and 1 base from J; bases unmatched to any gene: 5. The CDR3 reads CASSLTGGSYEQYF. CDR3 in DNA: TGTGCCAGCAGTCTAACAGGGGGGTCCTACGAGCAGTACTTC.

This chain uses TRBV5-1 with TRBJ1-3; D not certain. V was shortened by 6 bases and J by 0 bases, with 13 bases between the two germline ends. From germline, CDR1 is SGHRS and CDR2 YFSETQ. CDR3 length equals 15 residues. The CDR3 loop reads CASKEIPSSGNTIYF. CDR3 bases: TGCGCCAGCAAGGAGATCCCCAGCTCTGGAAACACCATATATTTT. Combining the CDR3 with reference TRBV5-1 and TRBJ1-3 gives the whole variable domain KAGVTQTPRYLIKTRGQQVTLSCSPISGHRSVSWYQQTPGQGLQFLFEYFSETQRNKGNFPGRFSGRQFSNSRSEMNVSTLELGDSALYLCASKEIPSSGNTIYFGEGSWLTVV.

J is TRBJ1-6 and V is TRBV11-2; D uncertain. CDR1 is SGHAT, CDR2 FQNNGV, per germline. The CDR3 contains 14 residues. Trimming cost V 5 bases and J 7 bases, with 12 bases left between them. In DNA form, the CDR3 reads TGTGCCAGCAGCCCAGCGGGTGAGAATTCACCCCTCCACTTT. The encoded protein is CASSPAGENSPLHF. Looking up the rest from reference TRBV11-2 and TRBJ1-6 gives the full variable domain: EAGVAQSPRYKIIEKRQSVAFWCNPISGHATLYWYQQILGQGPKLLIQFQNNGVVDDSQLPKDRFSAERLKGVDSTLKIQPAKLEDSAVYLCASSPAGENSPLHFGNGTRLTVT.

The rearrangement links TRBV9 to TRBJ2-2; 10 bases agree with TRBD1. The junction had 5 bases not matched to a gene; V was cut back by 3 bases and J by 3 bases. The CDR3 extends over 16 amino acids. Germline V gives CDR1 SGDLS, CDR2 YYNGEE. CDR3 DNA sequence: TGTGCCAGCAGCGGGGGACAGGGGTCGGACACCGGGGAGCTGTTTTTT. Translation: CASSGGQGSDTGELFF. Combining the CDR3 with reference TRBV9 and TRBJ2-2 gives the whole variable domain DSGVTQTPKHLITATGQRVTLRCSPRSGDLSVYWYQQSLDQGLQFLIQYYNGEERAKGNILERFSAQQFPDLHSELNLSSLELGDSALYFCASSGGQGSDTGELFFGEGSRLTVL.

The chain is built from TRBV28 and TRBJ2-1, with D possibly TRBD2 on 5 matching bases. This CDR3 has 12 amino acids. V dropped 5 bases and J dropped 8 bases, with 10 bases sitting between them. Germline CDR1 MDHEN, CDR2 SYDVKM. This CDR3 reads CASSGLIDEQFF. Written as DNA, the CDR3 is TGTGCCAGCAGTGGACTTATCGATGAGCAGTTCTTC.

The chain couples TRBV11-2 to TRBJ1-2; 9 bases map to TRBD1. V lost 1 base, J lost 3 bases, and 9 bases stayed unmatched. Germline V gives CDR1 SGHAT, CDR2 FQNNGV. The CDR3 is 17 residues long. In DNA, the CDR3 is TGTGCCAGCAGCTTAGGTAGTGGGACAGGGATGTACTATGGCTACACCTTC. It encodes CASSLGSGTGMYYGYTF.

The chain couples TRBV10-2 to TRBJ2-1; unclear D gene. Germline loops: CDR1 WSHSY, CDR2 SAAADI. Trimming cost V 0 bases and J 1 base, with 13 bases left between them. The CDR3 consists of 17 residues. The CDR3 region has the DNA TGCGCCAGCAGTGAGTCGACGCAGGAGACTTCCTACAATGAGCAGTTCTTC. Protein sequence: CASSESTQETSYNEQFF.

The table lists this clone with a few counts. The chain has TRBV6-5 and TRBJ1-2; 7 nucleotides line up with TRBD1. Germline V gives CDR1 MNHEY, CDR2 SVGAGI. The CDR3 spans 13 residues. Trimming at V came to 6 bases and at J to 4 bases, leaving 5 bases not matched to a gene. This CDR3 reads CASRTTGTYGYTF. The CDR3 DNA is TGTGCCAGCAGAACGACAGGGACCTATGGCTACACCTTC.

This chain links TRBV7-3 with TRBJ2-7; 8 bases match TRBD1. The CDR3 consists of 14 residues. Trimming took 2 bases from V and 6 from J; bases not matched to a gene: 6. Germline V gives CDR1 SGHTA, CDR2 FQGTGA. The CDR3 DNA follows: TGTGCCAGCAGCTTAGGGGACAGGTCGGGCGAGCAGTACTTC. Protein: CASSLGDRSGEQYF. The variable domain in full, with the rest retrieved from reference TRBV7-3 and TRBJ2-7, is GAGVSQTPSNKVTEKGKYVELRCDPISGHTALYWYRQSLGQGPEFLIYFQGTGAADDSGLPNDRFFAVRPEGSVSTLKIQRTERGDSAVYLCASSLGDRSGEQYFGPGTRLTVT.

This chain joins TRBV7-2 and TRBJ2-3, with 8 bases matching TRBD2. The CDR3 is made up of 14 amino acids. Unmatched junction bases numbered 10, after V lost 5 bases and J lost 9 bases. Germline V gene sequence: CDR1 SGHTA, CDR2 FQGNSA. The CDR3 sequence is CASSVQRGPPTQYF. Here the CDR3 DNA reads TGTGCCAGCAGCGTCCAGCGGGGGCCTCCCACGCAGTATTTT. The variable domain in full, completed from reference TRBV7-2 and TRBJ2-3, reads GAGVSQSPSNKVTEKGKDVELRCDPISGHTALYWYRQSLGQGLEFLIYFQGNSAPDKSGLPSDRFSAERTGGSVSTLTIQRTQQEDSAVYLCASSVQRGPPTQYFGPGTRLTVL.

This chain links TRBV7-6 with TRBJ1-1; D gene ambiguous. The germline V gene encodes CDR1 SGHVS and CDR2 FNYEAQ. The CDR3 is made up of 15 amino acids. Between the trimmed V and J ends, which lost 5 bases and 2 bases, there was a span of 15 bases. The CDR3: CASSPVAGFNTEAFF. The CDR3 bases are TGTGCCAGCAGCCCCGTCGCAGGCTTTAACACTGAAGCTTTCTTT. Full variable domain (missing parts from reference TRBV7-6 and TRBJ1-1): GAGVSQSPRYKVTKRGQDVALRCDPISGHVSLYWYRQALGQGPEFLTYFNYEAQQDKSGLPNDRFSAERPEGSISTLTIQRTEQRDSAMYRCASSPVAGFNTEAFFGQGTRLTVV.

The CDR3 region is CASSLRSTSGATGELFF. The CDR3 DNA reads as TGTGCCAGCAGCTTGAGAAGCACTAGCGGGGCCACCGGGGAGCTGTTTTTT. The chain is built from TRBV11-2 and TRBJ2-2; 10 bases map to TRBD2. The CDR3 sequence is 17 residues long. V shed 3 bases, J shed 4 bases, and the junction held 8 bases outside the gene matches. From germline, CDR1 is SGHAT and CDR2 FQNNGV.

As to this clone: Germline and junction disagree at one end, which may indicate a read error. The V gene is TRBV27, the J gene TRBJ1-1; D call uncertain. This CDR3 comprises 15 residues. Germline CDR1 and CDR2: MNHEY and SMNVEV (reference sequence). The CDR3 DNA is TGTGCCAGCAGATTATACGGTATTTTGAACACTGAAGCTTTCTTT. Amino acids: CASRLYGILNTEAFF.